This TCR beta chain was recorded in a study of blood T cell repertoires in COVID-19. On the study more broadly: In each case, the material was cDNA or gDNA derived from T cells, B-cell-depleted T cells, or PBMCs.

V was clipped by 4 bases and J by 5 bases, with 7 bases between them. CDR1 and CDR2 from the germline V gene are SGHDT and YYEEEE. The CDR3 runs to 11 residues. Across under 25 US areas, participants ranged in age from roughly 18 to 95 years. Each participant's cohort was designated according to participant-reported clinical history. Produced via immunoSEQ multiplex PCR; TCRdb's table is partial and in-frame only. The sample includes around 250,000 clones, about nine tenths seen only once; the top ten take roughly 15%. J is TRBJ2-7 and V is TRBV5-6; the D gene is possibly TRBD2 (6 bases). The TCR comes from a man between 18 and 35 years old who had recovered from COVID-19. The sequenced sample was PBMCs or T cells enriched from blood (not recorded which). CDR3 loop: CASSERDEQYF. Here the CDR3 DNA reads TGTGCCAGCAGCGAGCGGGACGAGCAGTACTTC.